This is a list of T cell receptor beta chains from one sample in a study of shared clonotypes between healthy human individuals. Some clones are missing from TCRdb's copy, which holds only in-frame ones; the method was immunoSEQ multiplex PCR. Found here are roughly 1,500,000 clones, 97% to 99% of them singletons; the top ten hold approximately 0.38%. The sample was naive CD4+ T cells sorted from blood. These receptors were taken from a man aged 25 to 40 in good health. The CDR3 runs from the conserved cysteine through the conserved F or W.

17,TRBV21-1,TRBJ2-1,CASSTRYSGRAFDEQFF
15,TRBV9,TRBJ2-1,CASSTGQGSYNEQFF
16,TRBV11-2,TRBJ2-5,CASRNFLRRGQETQYF
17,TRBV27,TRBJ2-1,CASSFLLAGVLHNEQFF
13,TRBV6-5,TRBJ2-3,CAISRVWSDTQYF
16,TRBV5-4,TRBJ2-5,CASSLEVGRGQETQYF
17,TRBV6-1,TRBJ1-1,CASSERQVNSFRTEAFF
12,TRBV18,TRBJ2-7,CASSPGGHEQYF
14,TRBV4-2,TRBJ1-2,CASSYTIGGRGYTF
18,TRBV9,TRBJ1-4,CASSVHPIRQGVSEKLFF
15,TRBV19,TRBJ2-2,CASSIAVWLTGELFF
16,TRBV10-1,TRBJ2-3,CASSESKGKPTDTQYF
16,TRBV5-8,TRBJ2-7,CASSFPKPGQGHEQYF
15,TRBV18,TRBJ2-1,CASTTGQVTYNEQFF
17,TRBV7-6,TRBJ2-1,CASSSILRDRVYNEQFF
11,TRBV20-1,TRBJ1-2,CSASEGNGYTF
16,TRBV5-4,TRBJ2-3,CASSSGTSRVPDTQYF
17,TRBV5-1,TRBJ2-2,CASSLTPEARGTGELFF
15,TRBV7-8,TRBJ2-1,CASSPPRDRENAQFF
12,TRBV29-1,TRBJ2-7,CSTLDRATEQYF
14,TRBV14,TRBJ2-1,CASSQREQVNEQFF
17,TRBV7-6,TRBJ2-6,CASSSGRGRTGANVLTF
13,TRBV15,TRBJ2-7,CATRSRDKNEQYF
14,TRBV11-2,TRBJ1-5,CASSPDRTNQPQHF
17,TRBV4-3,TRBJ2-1,CASSQDLQREGLDEQFF
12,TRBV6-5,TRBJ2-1,CASSYSGGEQFF
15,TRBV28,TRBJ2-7,CASSGLGTSAYEQYF
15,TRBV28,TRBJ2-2,CASRRDYIPAGELFF
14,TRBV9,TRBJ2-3,CASSVGLAADTQYF
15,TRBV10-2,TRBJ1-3,CASSLIQGIENTIYF
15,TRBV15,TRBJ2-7,CATSGGTSGRYEQYF
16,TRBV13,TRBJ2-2,CASSLGTGLNTGELFF
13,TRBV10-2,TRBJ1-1,CASNDRGRAEAFF
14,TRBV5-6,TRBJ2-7,CASTDGLLLNEQYF
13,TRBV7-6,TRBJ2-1,CASSMVPNGEQFF
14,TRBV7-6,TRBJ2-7,CASSRGTNSYEQYF
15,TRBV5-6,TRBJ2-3,CASSLVAGHADTQYF
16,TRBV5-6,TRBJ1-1,CASSLVEDRRNTEAFF
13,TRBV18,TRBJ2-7,CASSPPVSHEQYF
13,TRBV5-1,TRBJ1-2,CASSLREGYGYTF
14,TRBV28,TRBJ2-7,CASSLQRYPYEQYF
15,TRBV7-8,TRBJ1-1,CASSPRDRLHTEAFF
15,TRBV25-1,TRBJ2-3,CASSKTGGGTDTQYF
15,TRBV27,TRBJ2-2,CASSFGQGSTGELFF
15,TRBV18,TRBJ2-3,CASSPTVTGGATQYF
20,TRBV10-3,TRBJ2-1,CAISDSGLAGGHISYNEQFF
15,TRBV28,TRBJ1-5,CASSLGPRGNQPQHF
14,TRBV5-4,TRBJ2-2,CASSLRSTTGELFF